This T cell receptor beta chain is from a study of cytomegalovirus exposure and HLA in healthy donors. Points from the study as a whole: In vitro confirmation showed three CMV-associated chains to be CMV antigen specific.

The germline V and J ends were trimmed by 5 bases and 9 bases, with 14 bases remaining between them. From germline, CDR1 is SGHNT and CDR2 YENEEA. CDR3 length equals 14 residues. The PCR ran on 60 Vbeta and 13 Jbeta primers. Generated by immunoSEQ multiplex PCR, the TCRdb table keeps only in-frame clones and is missing some. The profile shows under 250,000 clones, approximately 85% of them singletons. This clone was picked up one time. Its cognate antigen is unknown. The sequencing sample was made of PBMCs. The sequence derives from a woman aged 45 to 65 in good health and CMV-seronegative. The chain is built from TRBV11-3 and TRBJ1-6; D is possibly TRBD1 (6 bases). In nucleotides, the CDR3 is TGTGCCAGCAGCCTGGACAGTAGTGGTTCACCCCTCCACTTT. Translating it yields CASSLDSSGSPLHF.